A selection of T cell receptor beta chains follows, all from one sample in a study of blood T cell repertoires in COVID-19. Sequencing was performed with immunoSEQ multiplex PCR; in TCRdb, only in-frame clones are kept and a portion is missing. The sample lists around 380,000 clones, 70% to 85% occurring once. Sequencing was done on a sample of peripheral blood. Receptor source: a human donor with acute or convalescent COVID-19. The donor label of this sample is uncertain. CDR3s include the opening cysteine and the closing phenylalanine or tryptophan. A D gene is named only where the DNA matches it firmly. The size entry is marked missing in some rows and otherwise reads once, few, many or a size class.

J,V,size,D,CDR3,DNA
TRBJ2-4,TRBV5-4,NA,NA,CASSPDRNRAKNIQYF,TGTGCCAGCAGCCCCGACAGGAATCGTGCCAAAAACATTCAGTACTTC
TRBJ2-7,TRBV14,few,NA,CASSKVRRGPYEQYF,TGTGCCAGCAGCAAGGTCCGTCGGGGTCCCTACGAGCAGTACTTC
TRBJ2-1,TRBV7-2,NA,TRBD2,CASSLGAGGSYNEQFF,TGTGCCAGCAGCCTCGGGGCGGGGGGGTCCTACAATGAGCAGTTCTTC
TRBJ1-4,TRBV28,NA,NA,CASIGWGEEKLFF,TGTGCCAGCATTGGTTGGGGAGAAGAAAAACTGTTTTTT
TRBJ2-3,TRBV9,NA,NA,CASSVTRSSDTQYF,TGTGCCAGCAGCGTAACTAGATCCTCAGATACGCAGTATTTT
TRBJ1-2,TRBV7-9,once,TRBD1,CASSTSRTGGEANYGYTF,TGTGCCAGCAGCACATCACGGACAGGGGGGGAGGCTAACTATGGCTACACCTTC
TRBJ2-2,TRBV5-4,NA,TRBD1,CASSTIGQGFAGELFF,TGTGCCAGCAGCACAATCGGACAGGGATTCGCCGGGGAGCTGTTTTTT
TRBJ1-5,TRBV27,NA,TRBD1,CASSISGTVSNQPQHF,TGTGCCAGCAGTATCTCCGGGACAGTCAGCAATCAGCCCCAGCATTTT
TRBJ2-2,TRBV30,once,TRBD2,CAWSPPRSGGLSGELFF,TGTGCCTGGAGTCCCCCACGTAGCGGGGGTCTCTCCGGGGAGCTGTTTTTT
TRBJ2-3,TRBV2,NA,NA,CASRHQGLSTDTQYF,TGTGCCAGCAGGCACCAGGGGCTTAGCACAGATACGCAGTATTTT
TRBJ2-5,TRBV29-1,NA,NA,CSVRWGPGGGETQYF,TGCAGCGTTCGTTGGGGACCTGGGGGCGGAGAGACCCAGTACTTC
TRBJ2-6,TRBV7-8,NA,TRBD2,CASSLGGAGGPGQGANVLTF,TGTGCCAGCAGCTTAGGGGGTGCGGGAGGGCCGGGTCAAGGGGCCAACGTCCTGACTTTC
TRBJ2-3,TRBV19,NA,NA,CASSKKRDWGTDTQYF,TGTGCCAGTAGCAAGAAAAGGGACTGGGGCACAGATACGCAGTATTTT
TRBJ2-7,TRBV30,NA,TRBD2,CAWSGSLAGFAEQYF,TGTGCCTGGAGTGGATCACTAGCGGGCTTTGCCGAGCAGTACTTC
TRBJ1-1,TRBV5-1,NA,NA,CASSLKQGNTEAFF,TGCGCCAGCAGCTTGAAACAGGGCAACACTGAAGCTTTCTTT
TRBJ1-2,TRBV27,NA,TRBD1,CASSPGQGVNYGYTF,TGTGCCAGCAGTCCAGGACAGGGGGTCAACTATGGCTACACCTTC
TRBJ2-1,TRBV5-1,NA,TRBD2,CASSLAGLAGGEQFF,TGCGCCAGCAGCTTGGCAGGGCTAGCGGGAGGAGAGCAGTTCTTC
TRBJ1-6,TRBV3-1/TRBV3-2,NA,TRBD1,CASSRRWDSPDSPLHF,TGTGCCAGCAGCCGAAGATGGGACAGCCCGGATTCACCCCTCCACTTT
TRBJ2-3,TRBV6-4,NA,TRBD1,CASSIQGRATDTQYF,TGTGCCAGCAGTATACAGGGGAGAGCGACAGATACGCAGTATTTT
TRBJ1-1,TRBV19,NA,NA,CASTTDLSTEAFF,TGTGCCAGTACTACGGACTTATCCACTGAAGCTTTCTTT
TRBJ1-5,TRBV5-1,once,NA,CASSLTGSTNQPQHF,TGCGCCAGCAGCTTAACAGGGAGTACCAATCAGCCCCAGCATTTT
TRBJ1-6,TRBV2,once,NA,CASITQGSLNNSPLHF,TGTGCCAGCATCACACAGGGTTCCTTGAATAATTCACCCCTCCACTTT
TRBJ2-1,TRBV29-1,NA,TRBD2,CSVEGGTTSPDNEQFF,TGCAGCGTTGAAGGCGGGACTACCTCCCCTGACAATGAGCAGTTCTTC
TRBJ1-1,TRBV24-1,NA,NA,CATSESGNLPAFF,TGTGCCACCAGTGAGTCCGGGAACCTACCGGCTTTCTTT